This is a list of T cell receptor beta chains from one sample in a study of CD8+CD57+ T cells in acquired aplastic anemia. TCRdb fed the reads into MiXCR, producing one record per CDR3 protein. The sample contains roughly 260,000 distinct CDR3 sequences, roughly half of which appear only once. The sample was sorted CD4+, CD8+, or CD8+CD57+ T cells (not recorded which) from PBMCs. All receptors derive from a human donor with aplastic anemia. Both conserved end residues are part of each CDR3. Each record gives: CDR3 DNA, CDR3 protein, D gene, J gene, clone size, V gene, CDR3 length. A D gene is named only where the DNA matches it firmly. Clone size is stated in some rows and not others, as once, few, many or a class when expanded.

cdr3_nt: TGTGCCATCAGTGAGTCGGAGGGGGCACCCCACGAGCAGTGCTTC
cdr3_aa: CAISESEGAPHEQCF
d_call: NA
j_call: TRBJ2-7
clone_size: many
v_call: TRBV10-3
cdr3_length: 15

cdr3_nt: TGTGCCAGTAGTAAGGACACGGGGCTCTATGGCTACACCTTC
cdr3_aa: CASSKDTGLYGYTF
d_call: NA
j_call: TRBJ1-2
clone_size: NA
v_call: TRBV19
cdr3_length: 14

cdr3_nt: TGTGCCAGCGTCAGGGGGTACGAGCAGTACTTC
cdr3_aa: CASVRGYEQYF
d_call: TRBD1
j_call: TRBJ2-7
clone_size: many
v_call: TRBV28
cdr3_length: 11

cdr3_nt: TGTGCCAGCAGCCCAGCTTTGGGACAGGGAACCTACGAGCAGTACTTC
cdr3_aa: CASSPALGQGTYEQYF
d_call: TRBD1
j_call: TRBJ2-7
clone_size: many
v_call: TRBV7-6
cdr3_length: 16

cdr3_nt: TGTGCCAGCAGCCCCAATTCTCTCTCTGGAAACACCATATATTTT
cdr3_aa: CASSPNSLSGNTIYF
d_call: NA
j_call: TRBJ1-3
clone_size: few
v_call: TRBV5-4
cdr3_length: 15

cdr3_nt: TGTGCCAGCAGTATGAATCAGCCCCAGCATTTT
cdr3_aa: CASSMNQPQHF
d_call: NA
j_call: TRBJ1-5
clone_size: NA
v_call: TRBV2
cdr3_length: 11

cdr3_nt: TGTGCCAGCAGTTGGGGATTGGGACAGGGTGAAGCTTTCTTT
cdr3_aa: CASSWGLGQGEAFF
d_call: TRBD1
j_call: TRBJ1-1
clone_size: NA
v_call: TRBV6-5
cdr3_length: 14

cdr3_nt: TGTGCCAGCAGCCCAAGACTAGCGGAGCTACAAGAGACCCAGTACTTC
cdr3_aa: CASSPRLAELQETQYF
d_call: TRBD2
j_call: TRBJ2-5
clone_size: NA
v_call: TRBV7-9
cdr3_length: 16

cdr3_nt: TGTGCCCCCCCTTCCGGGACGGATAATTCACCCCTCCACTTT
cdr3_aa: CAPPSGTDNSPLHF
d_call: NA
j_call: TRBJ1-6
clone_size: NA
v_call: TRBV28
cdr3_length: 14

cdr3_nt: TGTGCCAGCAGTTACTCCCCTTGGGTTTTCAATCAGCCCCAGCATTTT
cdr3_aa: CASSYSPWVFNQPQHF
d_call: NA
j_call: TRBJ1-5
clone_size: few
v_call: TRBV6-2/TRBV6-3
cdr3_length: 16

cdr3_nt: TGTGCCAGCAGCGGGGGGACAGGGGCTAATTCACCCCTCCACTTT
cdr3_aa: CASSGGTGANSPLHF
d_call: TRBD1
j_call: TRBJ1-6
clone_size: many
v_call: TRBV7-9
cdr3_length: 15

cdr3_nt: TGTGCCACCAGTGATTTGTCGGGGGCAAATCCAGATACGCAGTATTTT
cdr3_aa: CATSDLSGANPDTQYF
d_call: NA
j_call: TRBJ2-3
clone_size: NA
v_call: TRBV24-1
cdr3_length: 16

cdr3_nt: TGTGCCAGCAGTAATACCGGGACCAGGGACACTGAAGCTTTCTTT
cdr3_aa: CASSNTGTRDTEAFF
d_call: NA
j_call: TRBJ1-1
clone_size: few
v_call: TRBV28
cdr3_length: 15

cdr3_nt: TGCAGTGCTAGGTCCCTAGCGGGAGGTAACTACGAGCAGTACTTC
cdr3_aa: CSARSLAGGNYEQYF
d_call: TRBD2
j_call: TRBJ2-7
clone_size: many
v_call: TRBV20-1
cdr3_length: 15

cdr3_nt: TGCAGCGTTGTACGTCCTAGCGGGGGCCCTTATTCCTTCACAGATACGCAGTATTTT
cdr3_aa: CSVVRPSGGPYSFTDTQYF
d_call: TRBD2
j_call: TRBJ2-3
clone_size: many
v_call: TRBV29-1
cdr3_length: 19

cdr3_nt: TGTGCTAGCAGTGAGTCTGCGGGGACCTCCGGGGAGCTGTTTTTT
cdr3_aa: CASSESAGTSGELFF
d_call: NA
j_call: TRBJ2-2
clone_size: NA
v_call: TRBV6-4
cdr3_length: 15

cdr3_nt: TGTGCCAGCAGCTTACCGAGGAAATGGGGGAGGGATGAGCAGTTCTTC
cdr3_aa: CASSLPRKWGRDEQFF
d_call: TRBD2
j_call: TRBJ2-1
clone_size: NA
v_call: TRBV7-9
cdr3_length: 16

cdr3_nt: TGTGCCTGGAGTAACCCAGCCTACGGGCAGTACTTC
cdr3_aa: CAWSNPAYGQYF
d_call: NA
j_call: TRBJ2-7
clone_size: NA
v_call: TRBV30
cdr3_length: 12

cdr3_nt: TGTGCCAGCAGCCAAGCAACTAGCGGGGGGGATACGCAGTATTTT
cdr3_aa: CASSQATSGGDTQYF
d_call: TRBD2
j_call: TRBJ2-3
clone_size: NA
v_call: TRBV7-9
cdr3_length: 15

cdr3_nt: TGTGCCAGTAGTATAATCCATTACAATGAGCAGTTCTTC
cdr3_aa: CASSIIHYNEQFF
d_call: NA
j_call: TRBJ2-1
clone_size: many
v_call: TRBV19
cdr3_length: 13

cdr3_nt: TGTGCCAGCTCACCGTTCGGTGCGGCAGGGGATGAAAAACTGTTTTTT
cdr3_aa: CASSPFGAAGDEKLFF
d_call: NA
j_call: TRBJ1-4
clone_size: NA
v_call: TRBV18
cdr3_length: 16

cdr3_nt: TGCAGCGTTGATTCTTCGAAGGGGGAAAAGGTGACCCAGTACTTC
cdr3_aa: CSVDSSKGEKVTQYF
d_call: NA
j_call: TRBJ2-5
clone_size: many
v_call: TRBV29-1
cdr3_length: 15

cdr3_nt: TGCGCCAGCAGCCACCAACAGGGTCAAGAGACCCAGTACTTC
cdr3_aa: CASSHQQGQETQYF
d_call: NA
j_call: TRBJ2-5
clone_size: many
v_call: TRBV4-1
cdr3_length: 14

cdr3_nt: TGTGCCAGCAGTTTACAGACGAACACTGAAGCTTTCTTT
cdr3_aa: CASSLQTNTEAFF
d_call: NA
j_call: TRBJ1-1
clone_size: NA
v_call: TRBV27
cdr3_length: 13

cdr3_nt: TGTGCCAGTAGTAAGACAGGAGAATATTTCCAGCCCCAGCATTTT
cdr3_aa: CASSKTGEYFQPQHF
d_call: NA
j_call: TRBJ1-5
clone_size: NA
v_call: TRBV19
cdr3_length: 15

cdr3_nt: TGTGCCACCAGTGATTCAGGGACAGCGCCCAGCGAGCAGTACTTC
cdr3_aa: CATSDSGTAPSEQYF
d_call: TRBD1
j_call: TRBJ2-7
clone_size: many
v_call: TRBV24-1
cdr3_length: 15

cdr3_nt: TGCAGCGCACGCGGACAGGGGAACACTGAAGCTTTCTTT
cdr3_aa: CSARGQGNTEAFF
d_call: TRBD1
j_call: TRBJ1-1
clone_size: NA
v_call: TRBV29-1
cdr3_length: 13

cdr3_nt: TGCAGCGTTGTGAGGGGAAGGGATGAGCAGTTCTTC
cdr3_aa: CSVVRGRDEQFF
d_call: NA
j_call: TRBJ2-1
clone_size: NA
v_call: TRBV29-1
cdr3_length: 12

cdr3_nt: TGTGCCAGCAGTGTATACAATGAGCAGTTCTTC
cdr3_aa: CASSVYNEQFF
d_call: NA
j_call: TRBJ2-1
clone_size: many
v_call: TRBV28
cdr3_length: 11

cdr3_nt: TGTGCCAGCAGCCAAGTTAGCCGGAGCACTGAAGCTTTCTTT
cdr3_aa: CASSQVSRSTEAFF
d_call: NA
j_call: TRBJ1-1
clone_size: NA
v_call: TRBV4-2
cdr3_length: 14

cdr3_nt: TGTGCCAGTAGTATATCAAGAGCGGGGCGGAATGAGCAGTTCTTC
cdr3_aa: CASSISRAGRNEQFF
d_call: TRBD2
j_call: TRBJ2-1
clone_size: many
v_call: TRBV19
cdr3_length: 15

cdr3_nt: TGTGCCAGCAGCCAATTTTATTCTCCCGGGACACTACACACTGAAGCTTTCTTT
cdr3_aa: CASSQFYSPGTLHTEAFF
d_call: NA
j_call: TRBJ1-1
clone_size: few
v_call: TRBV16
cdr3_length: 18

cdr3_nt: TGCGCCAGCAGCCTAGGGGGGGGGTTCGAGCAGTACTTC
cdr3_aa: CASSLGGGFEQYF
d_call: NA
j_call: TRBJ2-7
clone_size: once
v_call: TRBV5-1
cdr3_length: 13

cdr3_nt: TGTGCCAGTCACGGGGGAACTAGCACAGATACGCAGTATTTT
cdr3_aa: CASHGGTSTDTQYF
d_call: NA
j_call: TRBJ2-3
clone_size: few
v_call: TRBV28
cdr3_length: 14

cdr3_nt: TGTGCCAGCAGCTTACAGGGTTCAACTTACGAGCAGTACTTC
cdr3_aa: CASSLQGSTYEQYF
d_call: NA
j_call: TRBJ2-7
clone_size: many
v_call: TRBV7-6
cdr3_length: 14

cdr3_nt: TGCAGCGTAACTAGCGGGGGGGCCTACGAGCAGTACTTC
cdr3_aa: CSVTSGGAYEQYF
d_call: TRBD2
j_call: TRBJ2-7
clone_size: few
v_call: TRBV29-1
cdr3_length: 13

cdr3_nt: TGTGCCACCAGCTGGGACAGGGTGATACAAGAGACCCAGTACTTC
cdr3_aa: CATSWDRVIQETQYF
d_call: TRBD1
j_call: TRBJ2-5
clone_size: NA
v_call: TRBV15
cdr3_length: 15

cdr3_nt: TGTGCCACCAGCAGTCTCGGGACGGCACACCAGCCCCAGCATTTT
cdr3_aa: CATSSLGTAHQPQHF
d_call: NA
j_call: TRBJ1-5
clone_size: NA
v_call: TRBV15
cdr3_length: 15

cdr3_nt: TGTGCCATCAGTGAGGCGGGGGACGGTGAAAAACTGTTTTTT
cdr3_aa: CAISEAGDGEKLFF
d_call: NA
j_call: TRBJ1-4
clone_size: once
v_call: TRBV10-3
cdr3_length: 14

cdr3_nt: TGTGCCAGCAGTTTGGAACGGCCAGGTGAAGCTTTCTTT
cdr3_aa: CASSLERPGEAFF
d_call: NA
j_call: TRBJ1-1
clone_size: many
v_call: TRBV28
cdr3_length: 13

cdr3_nt: TGTGCCAGCAGCTTACCCGGACTAGCGGGAGACGAGCAGTACTTC
cdr3_aa: CASSLPGLAGDEQYF
d_call: TRBD2
j_call: TRBJ2-7
clone_size: many
v_call: TRBV7-9
cdr3_length: 15

cdr3_nt: TGTGCCAGCAGCTTGGAGCCTAGCGGGGAGGTGTATAGCTCCTACAATGAGCAGTTCTTC
cdr3_aa: CASSLEPSGEVYSSYNEQFF
d_call: TRBD2
j_call: TRBJ2-1
clone_size: NA
v_call: TRBV6-1
cdr3_length: 20

cdr3_nt: TGCAGTGCTGAAGAGATCGGACAGGGGCTGAACACTGAAGCTTTCTTT
cdr3_aa: CSAEEIGQGLNTEAFF
d_call: TRBD1
j_call: TRBJ1-1
clone_size: many
v_call: TRBV20-1
cdr3_length: 16

cdr3_nt: TGTGCCAGCAGCTTGGGGCCAGAGTCCGGGGCCAACGTCCTGACTTTC
cdr3_aa: CASSLGPESGANVLTF
d_call: NA
j_call: TRBJ2-6
clone_size: many
v_call: TRBV7-9
cdr3_length: 16